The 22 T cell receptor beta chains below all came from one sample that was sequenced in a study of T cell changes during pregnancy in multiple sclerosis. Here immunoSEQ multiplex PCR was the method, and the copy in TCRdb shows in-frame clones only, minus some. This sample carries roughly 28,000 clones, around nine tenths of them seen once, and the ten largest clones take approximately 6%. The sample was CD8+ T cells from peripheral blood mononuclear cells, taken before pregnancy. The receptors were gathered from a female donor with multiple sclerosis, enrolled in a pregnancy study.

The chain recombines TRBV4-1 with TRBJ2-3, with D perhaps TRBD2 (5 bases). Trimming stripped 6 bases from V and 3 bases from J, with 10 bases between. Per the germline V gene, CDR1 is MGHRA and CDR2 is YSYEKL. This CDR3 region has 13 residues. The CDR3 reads CASRSTGTDTQYF. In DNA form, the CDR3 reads TGCGCCAGCAGGTCTACGGGGACAGATACGCAGTATTTT.

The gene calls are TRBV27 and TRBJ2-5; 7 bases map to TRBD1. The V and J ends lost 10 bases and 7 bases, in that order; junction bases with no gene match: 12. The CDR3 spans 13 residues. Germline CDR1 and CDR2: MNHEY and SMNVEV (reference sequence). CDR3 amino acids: CATQTGTVGTQYF. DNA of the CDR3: TGTGCCACACAAACCGGGACAGTGGGGACCCAGTACTTC.

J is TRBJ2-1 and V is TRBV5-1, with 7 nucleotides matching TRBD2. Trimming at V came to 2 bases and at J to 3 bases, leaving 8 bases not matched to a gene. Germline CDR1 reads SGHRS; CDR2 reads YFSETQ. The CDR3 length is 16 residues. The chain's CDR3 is CASSFRGGGNYNEQFF. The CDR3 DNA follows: TGCGCCAGCAGCTTTCGCGGGGGTGGTAACTACAATGAGCAGTTCTTC. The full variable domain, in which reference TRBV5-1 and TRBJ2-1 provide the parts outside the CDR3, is KAGVTQTPRYLIKTRGQQVTLSCSPISGHRSVSWYQQTPGQGLQFLFEYFSETQRNKGNFPGRFSGRQFSNSRSEMNVSTLELGDSALYLCASSFRGGGNYNEQFFGPGTRLTVL.

CDR3 in amino acids: CASSADRGGDEKLFF. The CDR3 region has the DNA TGTGCCAGCAGTGCTGACAGGGGGGGCGATGAAAAACTGTTTTTT. The chain uses TRBV2 and TRBJ1-4; TRBD1 matches at 9 bases. The germline V gene has CDR1 SNHLY and CDR2 FYNNEI. The CDR3 is 15 residues long. The trim removed 4 bases at V and 6 bases at J, leaving 6 bases unmatched.

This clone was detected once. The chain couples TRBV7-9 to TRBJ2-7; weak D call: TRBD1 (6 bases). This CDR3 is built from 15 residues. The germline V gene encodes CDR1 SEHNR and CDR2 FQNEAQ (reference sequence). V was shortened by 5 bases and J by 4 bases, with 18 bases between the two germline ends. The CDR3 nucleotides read TGTGCCAGCAGCCAGGAACAGGGATTTAAGTACGAGCAGTACTTC. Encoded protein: CASSQEQGFKYEQYF.

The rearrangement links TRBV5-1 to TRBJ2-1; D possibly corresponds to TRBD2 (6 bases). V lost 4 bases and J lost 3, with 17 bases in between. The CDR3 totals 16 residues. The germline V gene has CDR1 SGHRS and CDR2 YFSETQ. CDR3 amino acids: CASSPSGTGNYNEQFF. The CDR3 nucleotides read TGCGCCAGCAGCCCCTCTGGGACTGGAAACTACAATGAGCAGTTCTTC.

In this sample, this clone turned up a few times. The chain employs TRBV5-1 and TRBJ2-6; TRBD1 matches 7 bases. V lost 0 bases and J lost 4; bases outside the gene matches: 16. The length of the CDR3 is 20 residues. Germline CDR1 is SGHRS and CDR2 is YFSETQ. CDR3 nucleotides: TGCGCCAGCAGCTTGGTCCCTTGGGACAGCCCCGTGGGGGGGGCCAACGTCCTGACTTTC. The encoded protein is CASSLVPWDSPVGGANVLTF. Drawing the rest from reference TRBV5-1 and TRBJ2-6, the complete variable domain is KAGVTQTPRYLIKTRGQQVTLSCSPISGHRSVSWYQQTPGQGLQFLFEYFSETQRNKGNFPGRFSGRQFSNSRSEMNVSTLELGDSALYLCASSLVPWDSPVGGANVLTFGAGSRLTVL.

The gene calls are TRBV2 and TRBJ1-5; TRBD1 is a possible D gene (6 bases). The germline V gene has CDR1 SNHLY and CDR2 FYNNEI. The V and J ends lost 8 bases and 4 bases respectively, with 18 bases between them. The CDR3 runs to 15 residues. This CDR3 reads CASSGQRRPNQPQHF. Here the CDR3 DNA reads TGTGCCAGCTCCGGACAGCGACGACCTAATCAGCCCCAGCATTTT.

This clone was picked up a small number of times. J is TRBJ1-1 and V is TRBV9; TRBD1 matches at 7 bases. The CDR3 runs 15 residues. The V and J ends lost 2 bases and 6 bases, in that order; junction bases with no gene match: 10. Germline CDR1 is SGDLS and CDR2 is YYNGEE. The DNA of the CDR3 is TGTGCCAGCAGCGTGAGGGACAGACTTGGTTCTGAAGCTTTCTTT. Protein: CASSVRDRLGSEAFF.

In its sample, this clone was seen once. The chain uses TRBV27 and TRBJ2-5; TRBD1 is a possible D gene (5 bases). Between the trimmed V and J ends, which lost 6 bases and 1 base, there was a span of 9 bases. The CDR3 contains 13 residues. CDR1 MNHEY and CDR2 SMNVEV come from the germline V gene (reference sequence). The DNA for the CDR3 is TGTGCCAGCAGAGGGCAGGGCCAAGAGACCCAGTACTTC. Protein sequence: CASRGQGQETQYF.

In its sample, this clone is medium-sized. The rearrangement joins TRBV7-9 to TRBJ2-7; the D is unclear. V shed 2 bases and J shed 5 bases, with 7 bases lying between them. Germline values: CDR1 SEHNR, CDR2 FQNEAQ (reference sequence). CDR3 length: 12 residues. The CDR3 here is CASSLIGDEQYF. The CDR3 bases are TGTGCCAGCAGCTTAATCGGAGACGAGCAGTACTTC.

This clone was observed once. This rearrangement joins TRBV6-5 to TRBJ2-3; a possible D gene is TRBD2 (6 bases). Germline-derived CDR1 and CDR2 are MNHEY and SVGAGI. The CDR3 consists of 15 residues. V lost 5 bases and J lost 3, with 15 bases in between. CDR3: CASSPGPGGTDTQYF. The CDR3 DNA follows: TGTGCCAGCAGTCCGGGTCCTGGGGGGACAGATACGCAGTATTTT.

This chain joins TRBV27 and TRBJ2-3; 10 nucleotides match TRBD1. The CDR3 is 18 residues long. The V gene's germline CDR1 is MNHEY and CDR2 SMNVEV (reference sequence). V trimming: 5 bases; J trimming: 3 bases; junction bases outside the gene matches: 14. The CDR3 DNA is TGTGCCAGCAGTGCAAACGCGCCGGGACAGGGGTTAACAGATACGCAGTATTTT. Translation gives CASSANAPGQGLTDTQYF.

CDR3 sequence: CASSETPASGRNEQYF. The CDR3 region has the DNA TGCGCCAGCAGTGAAACCCCAGCTAGCGGGAGGAACGAGCAGTACTTC. The chain carries TRBV10-1 and TRBJ2-7; TRBD2 agrees at 11 bases. Trimming cost V 3 bases and J 5 bases; bases outside gene matches: 9. Germline V gene data show CDR1 as WNHNN and CDR2 as SYGVQD (reference sequence). This CDR3 is built from 16 residues.

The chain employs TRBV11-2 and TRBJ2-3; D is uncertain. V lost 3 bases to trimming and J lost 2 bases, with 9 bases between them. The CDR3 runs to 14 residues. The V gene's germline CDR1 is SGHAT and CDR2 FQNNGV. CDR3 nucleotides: TGTGCCAGCAGCTTTTGGGCTGCCACAGATACGCAGTATTTT. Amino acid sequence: CASSFWAATDTQYF.

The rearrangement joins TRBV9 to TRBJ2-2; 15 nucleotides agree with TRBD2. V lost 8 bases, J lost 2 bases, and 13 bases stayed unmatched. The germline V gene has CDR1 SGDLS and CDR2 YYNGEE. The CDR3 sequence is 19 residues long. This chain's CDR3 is CASYGLAGGPGLNTGELFF. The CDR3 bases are TGTGCCAGTTACGGACTAGCGGGGGGGCCGGGCCTCAACACCGGGGAGCTGTTTTTT.

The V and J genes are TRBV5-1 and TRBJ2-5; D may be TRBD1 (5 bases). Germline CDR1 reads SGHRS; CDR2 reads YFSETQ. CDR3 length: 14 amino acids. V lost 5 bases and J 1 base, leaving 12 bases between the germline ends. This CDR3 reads CASSLTGSQETQYF. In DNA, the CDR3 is TGCGCCAGCAGTCTAACAGGTTCCCAAGAGACCCAGTACTTC. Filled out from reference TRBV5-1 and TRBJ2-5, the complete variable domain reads KAGVTQTPRYLIKTRGQQVTLSCSPISGHRSVSWYQQTPGQGLQFLFEYFSETQRNKGNFPGRFSGRQFSNSRSEMNVSTLELGDSALYLCASSLTGSQETQYFGPGTRLLVL.

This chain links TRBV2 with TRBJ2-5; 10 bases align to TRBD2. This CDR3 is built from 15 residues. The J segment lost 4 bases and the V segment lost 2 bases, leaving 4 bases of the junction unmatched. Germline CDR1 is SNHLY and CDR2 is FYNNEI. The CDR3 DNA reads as TGTGCCAGCAGTGAACGAGCGGGAGGGCGAGAGACCCAGTACTTC. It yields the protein CASSERAGGRETQYF.

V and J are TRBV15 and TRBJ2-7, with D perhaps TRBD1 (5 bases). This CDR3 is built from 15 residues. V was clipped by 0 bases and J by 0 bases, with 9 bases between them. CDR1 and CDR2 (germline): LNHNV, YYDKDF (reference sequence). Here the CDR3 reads CATSRDRGTSYEQYF. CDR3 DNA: TGTGCCACCAGCAGAGATAGGGGAACCTCCTACGAGCAGTACTTC.

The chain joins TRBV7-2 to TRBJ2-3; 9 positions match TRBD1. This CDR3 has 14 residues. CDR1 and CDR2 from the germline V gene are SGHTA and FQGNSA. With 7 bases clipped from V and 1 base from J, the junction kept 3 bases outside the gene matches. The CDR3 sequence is CASTDRGGTDTQYF. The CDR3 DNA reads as TGTGCCAGCACGGACAGGGGAGGCACAGATACGCAGTATTTT.

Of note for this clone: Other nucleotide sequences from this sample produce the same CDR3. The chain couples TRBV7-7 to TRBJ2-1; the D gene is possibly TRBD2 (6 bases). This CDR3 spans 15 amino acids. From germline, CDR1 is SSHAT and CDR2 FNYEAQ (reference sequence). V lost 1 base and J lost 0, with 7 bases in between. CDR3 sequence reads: CASSLVGGSYNEQFF. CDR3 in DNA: TGTGCCAGCAGCTTAGTCGGGGGCTCCTACAATGAGCAGTTCTTC.

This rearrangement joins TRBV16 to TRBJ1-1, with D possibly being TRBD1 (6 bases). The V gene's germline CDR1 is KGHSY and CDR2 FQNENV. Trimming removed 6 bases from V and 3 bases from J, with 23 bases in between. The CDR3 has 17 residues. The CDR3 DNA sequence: TGTGCCAGCAGAGAGGGGGGGGCAAGAAATCGTCACACTGAAGCTTTCTTT. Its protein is CASREGGARNRHTEAFF.